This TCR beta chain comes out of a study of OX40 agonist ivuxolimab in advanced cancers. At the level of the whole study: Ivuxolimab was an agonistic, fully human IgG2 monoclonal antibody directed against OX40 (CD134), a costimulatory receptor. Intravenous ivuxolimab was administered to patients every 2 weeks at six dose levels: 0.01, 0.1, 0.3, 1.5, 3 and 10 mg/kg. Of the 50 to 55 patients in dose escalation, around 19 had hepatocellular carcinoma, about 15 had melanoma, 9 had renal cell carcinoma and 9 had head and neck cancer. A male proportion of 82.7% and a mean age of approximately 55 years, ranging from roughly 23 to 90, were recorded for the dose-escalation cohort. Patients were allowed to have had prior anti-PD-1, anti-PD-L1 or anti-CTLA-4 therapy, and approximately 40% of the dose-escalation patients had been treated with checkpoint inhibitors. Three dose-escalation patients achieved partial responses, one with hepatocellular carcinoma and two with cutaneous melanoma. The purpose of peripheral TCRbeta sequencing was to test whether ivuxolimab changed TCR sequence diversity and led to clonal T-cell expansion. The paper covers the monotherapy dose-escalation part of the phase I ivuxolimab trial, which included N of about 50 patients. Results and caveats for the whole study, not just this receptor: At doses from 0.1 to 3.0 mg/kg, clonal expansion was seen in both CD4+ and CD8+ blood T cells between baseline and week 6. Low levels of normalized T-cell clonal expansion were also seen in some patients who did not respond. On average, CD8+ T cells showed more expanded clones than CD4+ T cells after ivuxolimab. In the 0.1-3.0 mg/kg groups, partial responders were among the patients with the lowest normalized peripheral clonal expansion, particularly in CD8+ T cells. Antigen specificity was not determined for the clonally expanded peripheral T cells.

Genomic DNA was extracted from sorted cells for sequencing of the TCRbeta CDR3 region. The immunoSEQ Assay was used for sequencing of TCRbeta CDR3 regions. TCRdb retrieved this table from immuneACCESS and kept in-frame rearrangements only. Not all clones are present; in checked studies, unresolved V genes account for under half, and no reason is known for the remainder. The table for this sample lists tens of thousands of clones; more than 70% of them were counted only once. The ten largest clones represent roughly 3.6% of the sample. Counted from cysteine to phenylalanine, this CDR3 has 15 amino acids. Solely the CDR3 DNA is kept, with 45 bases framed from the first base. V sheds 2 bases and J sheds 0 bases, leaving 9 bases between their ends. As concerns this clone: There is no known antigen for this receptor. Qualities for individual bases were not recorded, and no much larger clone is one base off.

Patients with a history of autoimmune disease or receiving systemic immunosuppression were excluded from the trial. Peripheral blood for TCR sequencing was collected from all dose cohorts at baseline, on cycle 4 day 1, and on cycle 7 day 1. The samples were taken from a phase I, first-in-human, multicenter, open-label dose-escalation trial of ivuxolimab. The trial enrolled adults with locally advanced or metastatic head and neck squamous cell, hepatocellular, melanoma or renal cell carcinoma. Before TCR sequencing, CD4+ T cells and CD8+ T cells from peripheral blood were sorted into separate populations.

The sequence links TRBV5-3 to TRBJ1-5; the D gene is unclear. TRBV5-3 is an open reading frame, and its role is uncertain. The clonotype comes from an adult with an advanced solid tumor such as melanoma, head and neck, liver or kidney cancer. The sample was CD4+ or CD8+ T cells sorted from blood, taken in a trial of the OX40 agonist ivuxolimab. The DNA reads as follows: TGTGCCAGAAGCTTACGAAGAACTAGCAATCAGCCCCAGCATTTT. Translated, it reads CARSLRRTSNQPQHF.